This TCR beta chain was sequenced for a study of T cells in localized non-small cell lung cancer (dated by TCRdb to 2018 to 2020). Notes on the research overall: The study analyzed T cell repertoires of a few hundred early-stage NSCLC patients, comparing tumors and uninvolved tumor-adjacent lungs. The mean age of the NSCLC patients was 60 to 85 years, with 130 or so men and approximately 100 women. All 236 NSCLC patients in the cohort were treatment-naive and had localized lung tumors that were resected.

The paper's findings and limits, for the study overall: Uninvolved tumor-adjacent lung showed the highest T cell clonality, higher than tumor, which suggests more focused antigenic responses in the uninvolved tumor-adjacent lung. Of the top 100 tumor clones, a median of approximately 60 were detected in paired uninvolved adjacent lung; approximately 28 were also among that lung's top 100. Higher blood T cell density associated with longer overall survival, while higher adjacent-lung clonality associated with shorter survival. Because the study design was exploratory, TCR variables were selected using unadjusted p-values without false-discovery rate correction. Multi-region tumor sequencing was not performed, so intratumor heterogeneity could not be excluded.

At diagnosis, peripheral blood, uninvolved tumor-adjacent lung and tumor were collected and stored as a combination of fresh-frozen and FFPE material. Blood samples were analyzed as peripheral blood mononuclear cells for TCR repertoire profiling. TCR beta CDR3 regions were sequenced from DNA using the immunoSEQ Assay. As for the original processing: T cell density was computed as TCR beta template counts normalized to usable DNA estimated by amplifying housekeeping genes. Richness was estimated using the preseqR package, with extrapolation to 400,000 templates for PBMC samples and to 120,000 templates for tissue samples. Clonality was calculated as one minus Pielou's evenness. To identify tissue-enriched TCRs, differential abundance testing was run on productive amino-acid clonotypes with a minimum total count of 5 and an alpha of 0.1. The Jaccard Index and the Morisita Overlap Index were used to quantify repertoire overlap between compartments. TCR beta CDR3s were clustered by GLIPH together with public tetramer-defined viral CDR3s, and at least three viral sequences plus V-gene enrichment were required for viral motifs. TCRdb holds this immuneACCESS table with in-frame rearrangements only. Some clones are missing; in checked studies, unresolved V genes explain under half, and the rest has no known cause. V, J and clone size were drawn from that table, and D and trimming were deduced from the DNA. This sample has about 21,000 clones in its table, and approximately 91% of those were observed once. The ten largest clonotypes hold 25% to 30% of the sample.

As regards this clone: Its antigen is still unknown. Per-base quality was not reported, and no clone a single base away is much larger than it.

Sequencing used peripheral blood mononuclear cells, obtained before any cancer treatment. This receptor was identified in a male donor aged 60 or over with stage II lung adenocarcinoma.

The DNA is as follows: TGTGCCAGCTCACTAAGCCGGGACAGGGGGGCTGAAGCTTTCTTT. The encoded protein is CASSLSRDRGAEAFF. The V and J genes are TRBV18 and TRBJ1-1; 11 junctional bases match TRBD1. Relative to germline, V is missing 4 bases and J is missing 6 bases, with 7 bases of the junction outside any gene match. In the germline V gene, CDR1 corresponds to KGHSH and CDR2 to LQKENI. The CDR3, from cysteine to phenylalanine, totals 15 residues. Only the CDR3 portion is preserved as DNA: 45 bases, with reading frame beginning at the first base.